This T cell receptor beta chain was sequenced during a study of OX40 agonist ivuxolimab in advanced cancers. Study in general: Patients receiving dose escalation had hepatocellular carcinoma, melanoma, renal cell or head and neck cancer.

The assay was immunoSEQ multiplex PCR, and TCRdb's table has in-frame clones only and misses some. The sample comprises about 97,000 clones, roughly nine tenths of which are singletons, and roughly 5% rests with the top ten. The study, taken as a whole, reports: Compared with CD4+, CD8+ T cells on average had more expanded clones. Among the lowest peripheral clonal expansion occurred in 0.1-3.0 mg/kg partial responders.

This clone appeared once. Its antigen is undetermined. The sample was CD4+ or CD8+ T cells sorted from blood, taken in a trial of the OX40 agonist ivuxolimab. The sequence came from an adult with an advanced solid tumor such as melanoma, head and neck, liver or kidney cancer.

CDR3 residues: CASSLDRNYGYTF. CDR3 bases: TGCGCCAGCAGCCTGGACAGGAACTATGGCTACACCTTC. The chain links TRBV5-1 to TRBJ1-2, with TRBD1 identical over 7 bases. The germline gives CDR1 SGHRS, CDR2 YFSETQ. V lost 4 bases, J lost 2 bases, and 2 bases stayed unmatched. This CDR3 has 13 residues.